The 26 T cell receptor beta chains in this list originate from one sample, sequenced in a study of blood T cells in healthy people across ages. A second PCR, run for roughly 7 to 11 cycles, used a sample-barcoded 5' primer plus a J-beta primer mix. Using its own MiXCR run on the 5' RACE reads, TCRdb lists one record per CDR3 protein. The repertoire holds 750,000 to 1,000,000 distinct CDR3 sequences, with 29% as singletons. These same records also appear under a second study, on T cells of mothers and their children.

The specimen sequenced was blood. These receptors all stem from a woman aged 40 to 50 in good health.

This clonotype was picked up one time. A much larger clone differs by one base, so this may be a read error. The chain recombines TRBV7-8 with TRBJ2-5; TRBD1 agrees at 7 bases. The germline gives CDR1 SGHVS, CDR2 FQNEAQ. The CDR3 covers 17 residues. In DNA, the CDR3 is TGTGCCGGCAGCGCCGATATCCTAGGGACAGCTCAAGAGACCCAGTACTTC. This sequence encodes CAGSADILGTAQETQYF.

J is TRBJ2-7 and V is TRBV6-1; D unresolved. Germline CDR1 is MNHNS and CDR2 is SASEGT. V lost 1 base to trimming and J lost 8 bases, with 12 bases between them. The CDR3 loop spans 13 amino acids. In nucleotides, the CDR3 is TGTGCCAGCAGTGAAGACTATTCCAGGCAGCAGTACTTC. It is translated as CASSEDYSRQQYF.

The V gene is TRBV5-5, the J gene TRBJ2-1; D unclear. The CDR3 spans 15 residues. CDR1 is SGHKS and CDR2 is YYEKEE in the germline V gene (reference sequence). Trimming left V 4 bases short and J 0 bases short, with 11 bases between. The CDR3 is CASSRLEVSYNEQFF. The DNA of the CDR3 is TGTGCCAGCAGCCGCCTGGAAGTCTCCTACAATGAGCAGTTCTTC.

The chain is built from TRBV27 and TRBJ2-7; D is unclear. The J call may not be correct, given that the DNA end is closer to TRBJ2-5. CDR3 length: 15 amino acids. Germline-derived CDR1 and CDR2 are MNHEY and SMNVEV (reference sequence). For the CDR3, the DNA is TGTGCCAGCAGTTTGCGGATCCCTGGCCAAGAGACCCAGTACTTC. Protein: CASSLRIPGQETQYF.

This chain joins TRBV10-3 and TRBJ1-1; tentative D call: TRBD1 (5 bases). The CDR3 is made up of 15 amino acids. The germline gives CDR1 ENHRY, CDR2 SYGVKD. The V end lost 3 bases, the J end lost 2 bases, and 13 bases lay between the germline ends. The CDR3 DNA sequence: TGTGCCATCAGTGATTCCGGGGGGGGAAACACTGAAGCTTTCTTT. This translates into CAISDSGGGNTEAFF.

A word on this clonotype: A junction end diverges from the germline sequence, so it may reflect a read error. This chain connects TRBV20-1 to TRBJ1-4; D might be TRBD1 (6 bases). The V gene's germline CDR1 is DFQATT and CDR2 SNEGSKA (reference sequence). The CDR3 has 15 amino acids. The CDR3 protein is CSARGGTGQGEKRFF. The CDR3 DNA follows: TGCAGTGCTAGAGGGGGAACAGGGCAGGGTGAAAAACGGTTTTTT.

This clonotype was seen a handful of times. The rearrangement joins TRBV7-3 to TRBJ2-6; TRBD1 might be the D (5 bases). The germline gives CDR1 SGHTA, CDR2 FQGTGA. CDR3 length: 13 amino acids. V lost 5 bases, J lost 9 bases, and 11 bases lay in between. The CDR3 is CASSMTQGNVLTF. The CDR3 coding sequence is TGTGCCAGCAGCATGACCCAGGGCAACGTCCTGACTTTC. Looking up the rest from reference TRBV7-3 and TRBJ2-6 gives the full variable domain: GAGVSQTPSNKVTEKGKYVELRCDPISGHTALYWYRQSLGQGPEFLIYFQGTGAADDSGLPNDRFFAVRPEGSVSTLKIQRTERGDSAVYLCASSMTQGNVLTFGAGSRLTVL.

This clonotype was seen repeatedly, ten times or more. This rearrangement joins TRBV21-1 to TRBJ2-7; TRBD1 is taken as the D call from the table, unchecked against the DNA. TRBV21-1 counts as a pseudogene. The CDR3 length is 14 residues. CDR3 bases: TGTGCCAGCACCCTCGACAGGGGCCCAAGAGAGCAGTACTTC. This sequence encodes CASTLDRGPREQYF.

The chain is built from TRBV18 and TRBJ2-3; 7 positions agree with TRBD1. V was pared by 3 bases and J by 1 base, with 4 bases of the junction left unmatched. The CDR3 consists of 15 residues. Germline V gene sequence: CDR1 KGHSH, CDR2 LQKENI. CDR3 bases: TGTGCCAGCTCACCGGGACAGTCCCGCACAGATACGCAGTATTTT. This sequence encodes CASSPGQSRTDTQYF.

This chain connects TRBV20-1 to TRBJ1-4; D is perhaps TRBD1 (6 bases). V was clipped by 6 bases and J by 0 bases, with 11 bases between them. Germline values: CDR1 DFQATT, CDR2 SNEGSKA (reference sequence). This CDR3 spans 14 amino acids. CDR3 coding DNA: TGCAGTGCCCCGGACAGTTCAACTAATGAAAAACTGTTTTTT. Its protein is CSAPDSSTNEKLFF.

This clonotype was observed at least ten times. This sequence joins TRBV6-1 and TRBJ1-5, with D tentatively TRBD1 (5 bases). The CDR3 is made up of 15 amino acids. Germline loops: CDR1 MNHNS, CDR2 SASEGT. Trimming stripped 5 bases from V and 1 base from J, with 12 bases between. The DNA of the CDR3 is TGTGCCAGCAGTTGGACATTGGGGAGCAATCAGCCCCAGCATTTT. Its translation: CASSWTLGSNQPQHF.

This clonotype has at least ten counts. The V and J genes are TRBV3-1 and TRBJ2-5, with 8 bases that match TRBD2. After removal of 4 bases from V and 5 bases from J, the junction contained 9 bases not matched to a gene. Germline V CDR1 and CDR2: LGHDT, YNNKEL (reference sequence). The CDR3 contains 15 residues. Here the CDR3 DNA reads TGTGCCAGCAGCCTCCCCGGACTAGCACTCGAGACCCAGTACTTC. It translates to CASSLPGLALETQYF.

The chain employs TRBV7-9 and TRBJ1-2, with TRBD1 matching 11 bases. Trimming cost V 3 bases and J 9 bases; bases outside gene matches: 21. Germline assignment: CDR1 SEHNR and CDR2 FQNEAQ (reference sequence). The CDR3 loop spans 19 amino acids. CDR3 amino acids: CASSFRTVFPGQGGLRYTF. The CDR3 DNA reads as TGTGCCAGCAGCTTTAGGACCGTATTCCCGGGACAGGGGGGTCTCCGCTACACCTTC. Combining the CDR3 with reference TRBV7-9 and TRBJ1-2 gives the whole variable domain DTGVSQNPRHKITKRGQNVTFRCDPISEHNRLYWYRQTLGQGPEFLTYFQNEAQLEKSRLLSDRFSAERPKGSFSTLEIQRTEQGDSAMYLCASSFRTVFPGQGGLRYTFGSGTRLTVV.

The table lists this clonotype with a few counts. CDR3 DNA: TGCAGTGCCGAAGACAGGGCAGGCTCCTACGAGCAGTACTTC. It translates to CSAEDRAGSYEQYF. The rearrangement joins TRBV20-1 to TRBJ2-7; TRBD1 matches at 7 bases. The CDR3 loop spans 14 amino acids. CDR1 is DFQATT, CDR2 SNEGSKA, per germline (reference sequence). V lost 6 bases, J lost 0 bases, and 8 bases stayed unmatched.

The J gene is TRBJ1-2, the V gene TRBV28; tentative D call: TRBD1 (5 bases). Deletions cut 7 bases from V and 4 bases from J, with 13 bases between. Per the germline V gene, CDR1 is MDHEN and CDR2 is SYDVKM. This CDR3 contains 13 residues. The CDR3 DNA sequence: TGTGCCAGCAAAACCCCTGGGGGCTATGGCTACACCTTC. Amino acids: CASKTPGGYGYTF.

This clonotype was found a few times. The chain recombines TRBV20-1 with TRBJ1-1; D is unresolved. This CDR3 spans 14 amino acids. Trimming took off 3 bases at V and 3 bases at J, with 14 bases between the two ends. CDR1 and CDR2 (germline): DFQATT, SNEGSKA (reference sequence). This chain's CDR3 is CSASPVVSYTEAFF. In DNA form, the CDR3 reads TGCAGTGCTAGCCCCGTTGTTTCGTACACTGAAGCTTTCTTT.

In this sample, this clonotype turned up a few times. The chain couples TRBV5-1 to TRBJ2-1; 9 nucleotides align to TRBD2. The CDR3 has 18 residues. V lost 3 bases to trimming and J lost 9 bases; unmatched junction nucleotides: 19. In germline, CDR1 is SGHRS, CDR2 YFSETQ. The CDR3 sequence: CASSSLPVSSGVMGEQFF. DNA for the CDR3: TGCGCCAGCAGCTCCCTTCCTGTCTCTAGCGGGGTTATGGGTGAGCAGTTCTTC.

The gene calls are TRBV12-3 or TRBV12-4 and TRBJ1-4, with TRBD1 identical over 7 bases. This CDR3 has 14 residues. With 6 bases clipped from V and 7 bases from J, the junction kept 8 bases outside the gene matches. This chain's CDR3 is CASRLQGSTEKLFF. The CDR3 nucleotides are TGTGCCAGCAGATTACAGGGGTCGACTGAAAAACTGTTTTTT.

A word on this clonotype: Relative to the germline gene, one junction end is altered; a read error may explain this. V is TRBV13 and J is TRBJ1-1; maybe TRBD1 (6 bases). Germline lookup yields CDR1 PRHDT and CDR2 FYEKMQ (reference sequence). CDR3 length: 14 residues. The CDR3 nucleotides read TGTGCCAGCAGTAAAGGGGGGTGGGCCACTGTAGCTTTCTTT. It specifies CASSKGGWATVAFF.

Only a few counts were recorded for this clonotype. The chain links TRBV5-1 to TRBJ1-1; possibly TRBD1 for D (5 bases). Trimming removed 2 bases at V and 7 bases at J, with 18 bases between. The CDR3 totals 15 residues. From germline, CDR1 is SGHRS and CDR2 YFSETQ. The CDR3 DNA is TGCGCCAGCAGCTTCAGGGAGGGAGGTAGTGGTGAAGCTTTCTTT. It is translated as CASSFREGGSGEAFF.

Points on this clonotype: A much larger clone sits a single nucleotide away, making a read error possible. This chain joins TRBV7-2 and TRBJ1-4; TRBD1 matches at 10 bases. Germline CDR1 is SGHTA and CDR2 is FQGNSA. There are 17 residues in the CDR3. CDR3 in amino acids: CASSLLTGGITNEKRFF. The CDR3 bases are TGTGCCAGCAGCTTACTGACAGGGGGCATTACTAATGAAAAACGGTTTTTT.

This clonotype was detected many times. V and J are TRBV6-2 or TRBV6-3 and TRBJ2-7, with a tentative D call TRBD2 (5 bases). V was cut by 2 bases and J by 3 bases, with 11 bases left in between. This CDR3 has 14 residues. Germline V gene sequence: CDR1 MNHEY, CDR2 SVGEGT. CDR3 residues: CASSYEGMIYEQYF. In nucleotides, the CDR3 is TGTGCCAGCAGTTACGAGGGTATGATCTACGAGCAGTACTTC.

This clonotype was seen more than once but under ten times. The V call is TRBV5-1, the J call TRBJ2-3; 7 nucleotides align to TRBD2. Germline V gene sequence: CDR1 SGHRS, CDR2 YFSETQ. Trimming took 4 bases from V and 2 from J; bases not matched to a gene: 10. CDR3 length equals 16 residues. DNA of the CDR3: TGCGCCAGCAGCCGGGGGGTAGCGGGCTTCACAGATACGCAGTATTTT. Translated, it gives CASSRGVAGFTDTQYF.

In its sample, this clonotype was seen a few times. The rearrangement links TRBV3-1 to TRBJ2-4; TRBD1 matches 7 bases. V shed 4 bases, J shed 15 bases, and the junction held 9 bases outside the gene matches. CDR1 is LGHDT and CDR2 is YNNKEL in the germline V gene (reference sequence). The CDR3 covers 12 residues. CDR3 bases: TGTGCCAGCAGCCTCCTGACAGGGACCAGGTACTTC. Encoded protein: CASSLLTGTRYF.

On this clonotype itself: This sequence may be a read error, since a much larger clone differs from it by one base. The chain is built from TRBV30 and TRBJ2-7; 9 nucleotides line up with TRBD2. The germline CDR1 and CDR2 sequences are GTSNPN and SVGIG (reference sequence). The CDR3 loop spans 13 amino acids. In DNA, the CDR3 is TGTGCCCGGAGTGGCGGGGGGGCCAACGAGCAGTACTTC. This encodes CARSGGGANEQYF.

This clonotype was detected ten times or more. The chain joins TRBV6-6 to TRBJ2-3; 10 nucleotides line up with TRBD2. CDR3 length equals 15 residues. From germline, CDR1 is MNHNY and CDR2 SVGAGI (reference sequence). V was pared by 6 bases and J by 2 bases, with 5 bases of the junction left unmatched. The CDR3 nucleotides read TGTGCCAGCAGCTTAACTAGCGGGGCCACAGATACGCAGTATTTT. It specifies CASSLTSGATDTQYF.